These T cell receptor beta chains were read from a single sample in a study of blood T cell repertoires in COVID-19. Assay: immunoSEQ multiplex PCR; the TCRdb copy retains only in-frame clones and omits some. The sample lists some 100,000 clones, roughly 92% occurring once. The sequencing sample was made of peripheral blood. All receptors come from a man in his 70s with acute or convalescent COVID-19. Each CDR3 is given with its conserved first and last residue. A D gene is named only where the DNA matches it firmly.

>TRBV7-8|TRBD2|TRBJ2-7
CASSLPPHSGTYEQYF
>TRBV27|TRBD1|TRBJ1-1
CASSFYRGTEAFF
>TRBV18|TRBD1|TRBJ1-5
CASGSTGGPQHF
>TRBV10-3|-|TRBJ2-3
CAIRAGGSHTDTQYF
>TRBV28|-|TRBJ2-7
CASSRDSAGLYEQYF
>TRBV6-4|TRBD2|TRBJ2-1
CASSESGSWVSEQFF
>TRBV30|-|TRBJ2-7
CAWETGDSYEQYF
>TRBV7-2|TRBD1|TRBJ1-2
CASSPGGGQGYGYTF
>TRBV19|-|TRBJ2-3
CASSISPYGGDTQYF
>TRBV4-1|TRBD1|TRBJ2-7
CASSRTRDRGSEQYF
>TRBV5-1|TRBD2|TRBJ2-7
CASSGSGGSSYEQYF
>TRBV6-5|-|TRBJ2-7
CASSSTGRGEQYF
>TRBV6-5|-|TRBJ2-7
CAASSTGSSYEQYF
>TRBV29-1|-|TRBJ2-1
CSGGLASNEQFF
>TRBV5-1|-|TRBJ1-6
CASRTDDNSPLHF
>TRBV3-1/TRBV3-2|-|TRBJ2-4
CASSQLGPLAKNIQYF
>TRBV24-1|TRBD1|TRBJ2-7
CATAGTGDHEQYF
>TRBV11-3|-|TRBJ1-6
CASSLWGQQYSPLHF
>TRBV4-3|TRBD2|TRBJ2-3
CASSQRIVGGNTDTQYF
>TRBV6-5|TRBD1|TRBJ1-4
CASSKLPDRVKLFF
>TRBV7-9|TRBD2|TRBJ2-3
CASSILAGEADTQYF
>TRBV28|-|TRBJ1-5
CASSPAGTYSNQPQHF
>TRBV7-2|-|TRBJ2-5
CASSLSIGETQYF
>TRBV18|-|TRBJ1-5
CASSPPGMKGGSFNQPQHF
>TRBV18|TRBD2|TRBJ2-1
CASSGTSGVNEQFF
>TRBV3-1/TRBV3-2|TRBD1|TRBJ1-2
CASSQEGGKTF
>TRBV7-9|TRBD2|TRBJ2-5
CASSPGRAETQYF
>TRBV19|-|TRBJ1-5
CASSLPLGRTNQPQHF
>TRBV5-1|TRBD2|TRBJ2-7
CASSFSAGGFSYEQYF
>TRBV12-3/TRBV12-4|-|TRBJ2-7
CASSPSSYEQYF
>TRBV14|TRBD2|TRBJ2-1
CASSPAMGLAGGGHNEQFF
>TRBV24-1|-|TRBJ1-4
CATSDLSEKLFF
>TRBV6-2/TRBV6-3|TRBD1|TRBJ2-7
CASSYTGTGRYEQYF
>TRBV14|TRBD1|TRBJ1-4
CASSQEKAQGDEKLFF
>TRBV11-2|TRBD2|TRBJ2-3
CASSLGALAGRTDTQYF
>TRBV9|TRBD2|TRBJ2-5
CASSVLGGSQETQYF
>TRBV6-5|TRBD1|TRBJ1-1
CASSKQGWDTEAFF
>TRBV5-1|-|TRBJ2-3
CASSYLGVDTQYF